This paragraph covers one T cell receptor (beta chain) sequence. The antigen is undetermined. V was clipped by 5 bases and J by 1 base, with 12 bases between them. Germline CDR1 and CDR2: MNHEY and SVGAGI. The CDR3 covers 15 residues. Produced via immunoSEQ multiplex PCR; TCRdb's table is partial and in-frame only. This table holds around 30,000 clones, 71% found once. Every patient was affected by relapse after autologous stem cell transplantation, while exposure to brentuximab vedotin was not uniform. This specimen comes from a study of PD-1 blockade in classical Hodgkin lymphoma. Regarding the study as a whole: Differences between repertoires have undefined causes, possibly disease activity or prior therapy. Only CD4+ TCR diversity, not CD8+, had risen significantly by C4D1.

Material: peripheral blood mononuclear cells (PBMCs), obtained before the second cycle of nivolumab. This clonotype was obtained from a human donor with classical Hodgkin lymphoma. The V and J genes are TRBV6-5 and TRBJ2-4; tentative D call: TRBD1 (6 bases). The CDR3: CASSPQGLAKNIQYF. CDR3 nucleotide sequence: TGTGCCAGCAGTCCACAGGGTTTGGCCAAAAACATTCAGTACTTC.